These T cell receptor beta chains were read from a single sample in a study of identical twins. TCRdb recomputed calls from the 5' RACE reads with MiXCR, one row per CDR3 protein. The sample includes 350,000 to 450,000 distinct CDR3 sequences, approximately 17% of them seen just once. The specimen was naive T cells sorted from blood. These receptors originate from a middle-aged man in good health. CDR3s include the opening cysteine and the closing phenylalanine or tryptophan. A D gene is named only where the DNA matches it firmly. Rows may omit the clone size; those that give it use once, few, many or a size class.

D: TRBD2; V: TRBV4-2; J: TRBJ2-3; size: .; CDR3: CASSQDQGLATDTQYF; DNA: TGTGCCAGCAGCCAAGATCAGGGACTAGCCACAGATACGCAGTATTTT
D: .; V: TRBV20-1; J: TRBJ2-7; size: .; CDR3: CSARDKGEQYF; DNA: TGCAGTGCTAGAGATAAGGGTGAGCAGTACTTC
D: .; V: TRBV20-1; J: TRBJ1-2; size: .; CDR3: CSAFDKYYYGYTF; DNA: TGCAGTGCTTTTGACAAGTACTACTATGGCTACACCTTC
D: TRBD1; V: TRBV11-2; J: TRBJ2-2; size: .; CDR3: CASSPRRGDRERNTGELFF; DNA: TGTGCCAGCAGCCCTCGGCGAGGGGACAGGGAACGGAACACCGGGGAGCTGTTTTTT
D: TRBD1; V: TRBV20-1; J: TRBJ1-5; size: few; CDR3: CSARGPGQGESQPQHF; DNA: TGCAGTGCTAGAGGCCCCGGACAGGGTGAGAGTCAGCCCCAGCATTTT
D: .; V: TRBV11-3; J: TRBJ2-3; size: .; CDR3: CASSLGGGPKDTQYF; DNA: TGTGCCAGCAGCTTAGGTGGGGGGCCCAAAGATACGCAGTATTTT
D: .; V: TRBV4-3; J: TRBJ1-5; size: .; CDR3: CASSHRGGGHYSNQPQHF; DNA: TGCGCCAGCAGCCATAGGGGCGGGGGCCACTATAGCAATCAGCCCCAGCATTTT
D: TRBD1; V: TRBV20-1; J: TRBJ2-7; size: few; CDR3: CSATSGGNTVEQYF; DNA: TGCAGTGCTACCTCAGGGGGCAACACGGTCGAGCAGTACTTC
D: .; V: TRBV20-1; J: TRBJ1-6; size: few; CDR3: CSAGQYNSPLHF; DNA: TGCAGTGCCGGACAGTATAATTCACCCCTCCACTTT
D: .; V: TRBV7-9; J: TRBJ1-1; size: many; CDR3: CASSPGGGASNTEAFF; DNA: TGTGCCAGCAGTCCTGGGGGGGGGGCCTCCAACACTGAAGCTTTCTTT
D: .; V: TRBV28; J: TRBJ2-7; size: many; CDR3: CASSSGQTYEQYF; DNA: TGTGCCAGCAGTTCGGGCCAGACCTACGAGCAGTACTTC
D: .; V: TRBV12-3/TRBV12-4; J: TRBJ2-7; size: .; CDR3: CASSNPRAEQYF; DNA: TGTGCCAGCAGCAACCCAAGGGCCGAGCAGTACTTC
D: .; V: TRBV11-2; J: TRBJ1-1; size: few; CDR3: CASSLGGGAEAFF; DNA: TGTGCCAGCAGCTTAGGGGGGGGGGCTGAAGCTTTCTTT
D: .; V: TRBV10-2; J: TRBJ2-7; size: few; CDR3: CASSRTVDEQYF; DNA: TGCGCCAGCAGTAGGACAGTTGACGAGCAGTACTTC
D: .; V: TRBV20-1; J: TRBJ1-1; size: .; CDR3: CSASRGGRNTEAFF; DNA: TGCAGTGCTAGTCGGGGGGGCAGGAACACTGAAGCTTTCTTT
D: .; V: TRBV20-1; J: TRBJ2-1; size: .; CDR3: CSARDGKGTPYNEQFF; DNA: TGCAGTGCTAGAGATGGTAAGGGGACCCCCTACAATGAGCAGTTCTTC
D: .; V: TRBV6-6; J: TRBJ2-7; size: .; CDR3: CASSAQANEQYF; DNA: TGTGCCAGCAGTGCACAGGCGAACGAGCAGTACTTC
D: TRBD1; V: TRBV11-2; J: TRBJ2-7; size: many; CDR3: CASSTPRDRKHEQYF; DNA: TGTGCCAGCAGCACCCCCCGGGACAGGAAACACGAGCAGTACTTC
D: TRBD1; V: TRBV20-1; J: TRBJ2-5; size: few; CDR3: CSASSQGALETQYF; DNA: TGCAGTGCGAGCTCGCAGGGGGCTCTGGAGACCCAGTACTTC
D: .; V: TRBV6-2/TRBV6-3; J: TRBJ1-1; size: .; CDR3: CASSRDRTEAFF; DNA: TGTGCCAGCAGTAGGGACCGAACTGAAGCTTTCTTT
D: .; V: TRBV11-2; J: TRBJ2-7; size: .; CDR3: CASSLNSASPYYEQYF; DNA: TGTGCCAGCAGCTTAAATTCCGCTAGCCCGTACTACGAGCAGTACTTC
D: TRBD1; V: TRBV5-6; J: TRBJ2-1; size: .; CDR3: CASSPILADRANEQFF; DNA: TGTGCCAGCAGCCCCATCCTTGCTGACAGGGCTAATGAGCAGTTCTTC
D: TRBD1; V: TRBV18; J: TRBJ1-1; size: .; CDR3: CASSPSGGTTEAFF; DNA: TGTGCCAGCTCACCATCAGGGGGGACGACTGAAGCTTTCTTT
D: .; V: TRBV15; J: TRBJ1-6; size: many; CDR3: CATSRDWGPNSPLHF; DNA: TGTGCCACCAGCAGAGATTGGGGGCCGAATTCACCCCTCCACTTT
D: TRBD1; V: TRBV4-3; J: TRBJ1-1; size: many; CDR3: CASSQRGQGNTEAFF; DNA: TGCGCCAGCAGCCAACGGGGACAGGGGAACACTGAAGCTTTCTTT
D: .; V: TRBV5-1; J: TRBJ2-7; size: .; CDR3: CASGDGDRYEQYF; DNA: TGCGCCAGCGGCGATGGTGACCGCTACGAGCAGTACTTC
D: TRBD1; V: TRBV4-1; J: TRBJ1-1; size: .; CDR3: CASSQPGTVGGTEAFF; DNA: TGCGCCAGCAGCCAGCCAGGGACAGTCGGTGGCACTGAAGCTTTCTTT
D: TRBD1; V: TRBV24-1; J: TRBJ2-1; size: few; CDR3: CATSDMRTGGYNEQFF; DNA: TGTGCCACCAGTGATATGCGGACAGGTGGCTACAATGAGCAGTTCTTC
D: .; V: TRBV5-6; J: TRBJ1-2; size: many; CDR3: CASSLGGHYGYTF; DNA: TGTGCCAGCAGCTTAGGGGGTCACTATGGCTACACCTTC
D: .; V: TRBV20-1; J: TRBJ2-7; size: many; CDR3: CSARDHRTSAYEQYF; DNA: TGCAGTGCTAGAGATCACAGGACAAGCGCCTACGAGCAGTACTTC
D: TRBD1; V: TRBV6-2/TRBV6-3; J: TRBJ1-2; size: .; CDR3: CAVWTGGNGYTF; DNA: TGTGCCGTCTGGACAGGCGGCAATGGCTACACCTTC
D: TRBD2; V: TRBV4-3; J: TRBJ2-2; size: .; CDR3: CASSQLPAGGSRNTGELFF; DNA: TGCGCCAGCAGCCAATTGCCAGCGGGAGGGTCAAGGAACACCGGGGAGCTGTTTTTT
D: .; V: TRBV3-1; J: TRBJ2-3; size: many; CDR3: CASSQEGADTQYF; DNA: TGTGCCAGCAGCCAAGAAGGGGCGGATACGCAGTATTTT
D: TRBD2; V: TRBV12-3/TRBV12-4; J: TRBJ2-1; size: .; CDR3: CASSFSGRPSSYNEQFF; DNA: TGTGCCAGCAGTTTTAGCGGGAGGCCAAGCTCCTACAATGAGCAGTTCTTC
D: TRBD1; V: TRBV5-1; J: TRBJ1-1; size: .; CDR3: CASSEQGAIWTEAFF; DNA: TGCGCCAGCAGTGAACAGGGGGCTATCTGGACTGAAGCTTTCTTT
D: .; V: TRBV5-1; J: TRBJ1-2; size: many; CDR3: CASSLDTAGYTF; DNA: TGCGCCAGCAGCCTGGACACCGCCGGCTACACCTTC